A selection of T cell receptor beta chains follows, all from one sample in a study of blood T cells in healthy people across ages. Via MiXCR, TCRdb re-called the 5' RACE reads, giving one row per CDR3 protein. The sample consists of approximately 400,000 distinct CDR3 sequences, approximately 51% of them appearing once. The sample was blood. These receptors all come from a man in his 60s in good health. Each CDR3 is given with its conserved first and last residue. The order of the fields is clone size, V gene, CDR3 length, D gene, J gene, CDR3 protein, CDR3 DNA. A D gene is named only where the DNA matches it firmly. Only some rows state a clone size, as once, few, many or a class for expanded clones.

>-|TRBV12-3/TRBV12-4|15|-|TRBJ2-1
CASSFAPLGRDEQFF
TGTGCCAGCAGTTTTGCCCCATTAGGAAGGGATGAGCAGTTCTTC
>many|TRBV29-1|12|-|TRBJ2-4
CSATVAKNIQYF
TGCAGCGCCACGGTAGCCAAAAACATTCAGTACTTC
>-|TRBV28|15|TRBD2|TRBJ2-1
CASSWERGAYNEQFF
TGTGCCAGCAGTTGGGAGCGGGGGGCCTACAATGAGCAGTTCTTC
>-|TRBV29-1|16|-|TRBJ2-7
CSVGAVVGGVSYERYF
TGCAGCGTTGGGGCCGTCGTGGGCGGGGTCAGTTACGAGCGGTACTTC
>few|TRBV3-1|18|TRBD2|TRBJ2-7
CASSQGTSTTWLPYEQYF
TGTGCCAGCAGCCAGGGGACTAGCACGACGTGGCTGCCTTACGAGCAGTACTTC
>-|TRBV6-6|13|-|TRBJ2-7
CASRGGQIYEQYF
TGTGCCAGCAGGGGGGGACAAATCTACGAGCAGTACTTC
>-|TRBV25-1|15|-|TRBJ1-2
CASRGRGRLNYGYTF
TGTGCCAGCCGAGGAAGGGGCAGACTTAACTATGGCTACACCTTC
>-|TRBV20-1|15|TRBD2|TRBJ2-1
CGASKRGGRYNEQFF
TGCGGTGCTAGTAAACGGGGGGGCCGCTACAATGAGCAGTTCTTC
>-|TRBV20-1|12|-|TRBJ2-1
CSAGLQGNEQFF
TGCAGTGCCGGGTTGCAGGGGAATGAGCAGTTCTTC
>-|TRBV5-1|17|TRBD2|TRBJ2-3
CASSLGSRRGGTDTQYF
TGTGCCAGCAGCTTAGGAAGCCGGCGGGGGGGCACAGATACGCAGTATTTT
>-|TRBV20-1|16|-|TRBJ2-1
CSARQISAEEYNEQFF
TGCAGTGCTAGACAGATATCAGCGGAGGAGTACAATGAGCAGTTCTTC
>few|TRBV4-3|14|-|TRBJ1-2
CASSPDRVRSGYTF
TGCGCCAGCAGCCCTGACCGGGTTCGGAGTGGCTACACCTTC
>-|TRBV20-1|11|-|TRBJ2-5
CSPSVGETQYF
TGCAGTCCCTCGGTGGGGGAGACCCAGTACTTC
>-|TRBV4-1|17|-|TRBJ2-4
CASSQDMGSIAKNIQYF
TGCGCCAGCAGCCAAGATATGGGGTCTATAGCCAAAAACATTCAGTACTTC
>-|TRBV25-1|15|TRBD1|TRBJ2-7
CASSDQTGDPYEQYF
TGTGCCAGCAGTGACCAGACAGGGGATCCCTACGAGCAGTACTTC
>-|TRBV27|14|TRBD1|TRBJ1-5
CASKFGTGGQPQHF
TGTGCCAGCAAATTCGGGACAGGGGGTCAGCCCCAGCATTTT
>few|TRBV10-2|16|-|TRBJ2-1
CASSPHGTSSYNEQFF
TGCGCCAGCAGTCCCCATGGGACGAGCTCCTACAATGAGCAGTTCTTC
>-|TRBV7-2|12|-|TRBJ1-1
CASSPQYTEAFF
TGTGCCAGCAGCCCCCAGTACACTGAAGCTTTCTTT
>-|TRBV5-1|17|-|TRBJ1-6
CASSRQTVDSYNSPLHF
TGCGCCAGCAGCCGCCAGACCGTTGACTCCTATAATTCACCCCTCCACTTT
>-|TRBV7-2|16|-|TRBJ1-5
CASSSDWFRGDQPQHF
TGTGCCAGCAGCTCCGACTGGTTCCGAGGCGATCAGCCCCAGCATTTT
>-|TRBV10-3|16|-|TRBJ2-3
CAISEPSSVSTDTQYF
TGTGCCATCAGTGAGCCGTCTAGCGTTTCCACAGATACGCAGTATTTT
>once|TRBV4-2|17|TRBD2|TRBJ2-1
CASSQGLAGDPYNEQFF
TGTGCCAGCAGCCAAGGGCTAGCGGGAGACCCCTACAATGAGCAGTTCTTC
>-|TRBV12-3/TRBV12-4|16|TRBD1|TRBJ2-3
CASSQGVGASTDTRYF
TGTGCCAGCAGTCAGGGGGTGGGGGCCAGCACAGATACGCGGTATTTT
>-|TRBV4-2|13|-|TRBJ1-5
CASSQGEVQPQHF
TGTGCCAGCAGCCAAGGGGAGGTGCAGCCCCAGCATTTT
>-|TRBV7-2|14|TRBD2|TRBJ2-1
CASSLGLAGSWQFF
TGTGCCAGCAGCTTGGGCTTAGCGGGATCTTGGCAGTTCTTC
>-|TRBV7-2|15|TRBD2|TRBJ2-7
CASSQLDGRTHEQYF
TGTGCCAGCAGCCAGCTGGACGGGAGGACTCACGAGCAGTACTTC
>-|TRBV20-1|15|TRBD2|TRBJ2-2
CSATDKRGGIGELFF
TGCAGTGCTACAGATAAGCGGGGGGGTATAGGGGAGCTGTTTTTT
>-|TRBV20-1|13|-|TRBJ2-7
CSAREGSRNEQYF
TGCAGTGCTAGGGAGGGATCGCGGAACGAGCAGTACTTC
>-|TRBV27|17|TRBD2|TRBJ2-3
CASSLGTSGYSTDTQYF
TGTGCCAGCAGTTTAGGGACTAGCGGCTACTCGACAGATACGCAGTATTTT
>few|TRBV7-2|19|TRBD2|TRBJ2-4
CASSRSGGLAGGPGNIQYF
TGTGCCAGCAGCCGATCTGGGGGGCTAGCGGGGGGGCCTGGAAACATTCAGTACTTC
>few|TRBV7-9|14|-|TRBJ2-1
CASSLWDGHNEQFF
TGTGCCAGCAGCCTATGGGACGGTCACAATGAGCAGTTCTTC
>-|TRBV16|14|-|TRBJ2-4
CASSQRVGKSIQYF
TGTGCCAGCAGCCAAAGGGTTGGCAAAAGCATTCAGTACTTC
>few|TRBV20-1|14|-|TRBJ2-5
CSARDAVPQETQYF
TGCAGTGCTAGAGATGCGGTACCCCAAGAGACCCAGTACTTC
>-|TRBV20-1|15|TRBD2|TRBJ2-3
CSASLASGGRGTQYF
TGCAGTGCTAGCCTCGCTAGCGGGGGGCGAGGGACGCAGTATTTT
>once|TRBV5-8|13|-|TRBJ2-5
CAGSLYAEETQYF
TGTGCCGGCAGCTTGTATGCGGAAGAGACCCAGTACTTC
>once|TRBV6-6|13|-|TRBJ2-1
CASSSRGNNEQFF
TGTGCCAGCAGTTCGAGGGGAAACAATGAGCAGTTCTTC
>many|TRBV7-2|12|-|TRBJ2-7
CASSLQSYEQYF
TGTGCCAGCAGCCTCCAATCTTACGAGCAGTACTTC
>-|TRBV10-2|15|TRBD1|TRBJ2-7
CASSPGQVKLYEQYF
TGCGCCAGCAGTCCTGGACAGGTGAAACTCTACGAGCAGTACTTC
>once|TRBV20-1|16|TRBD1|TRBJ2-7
CSATPRQGARSYEQYF
TGCAGTGCTACCCCACGACAGGGGGCACGCTCCTACGAGCAGTACTTC
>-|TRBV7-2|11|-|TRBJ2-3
CASSRLAEQYF
TGTGCCAGCAGCCGACTTGCGGAGCAGTATTTT
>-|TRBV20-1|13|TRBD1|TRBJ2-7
CSATRDRGYEQYF
TGCAGTGCCACTCGGGACAGGGGCTACGAGCAGTACTTC